This T cell receptor beta chain was recorded in a study of PD-1 blockade in classical Hodgkin lymphoma. Using immunoSEQ multiplex PCR, the repertoire was profiled, and TCRdb retains in-frame clones only, with some absent. Here the sample spans around 40,000 clones, just under 80% being singletons. Every one of the patients relapsed after autologous stem cell transplantation (brentuximab vedotin exposure was variable). Worth noting for this clone: Its antigen is still unknown.

General study findings and limits: Newly diagnosed patients were reported to start with lower TCR diversity than healthy donors. It was among complete responders that baseline diversity resembled that of newly diagnosed patients.

Germline V lookup: CDR1 SGHRS, CDR2 YFSETQ. V was cut by 0 bases and J by 5 bases, with 15 bases left in between. This CDR3 spans 15 amino acids. The genes are TRBV5-1 and TRBJ2-7; TRBD1 might be the D (6 bases). This clonotype was obtained from a human donor with classical Hodgkin lymphoma. Here the sequenced sample was peripheral blood mononuclear cells (PBMCs), taken at baseline. The CDR3 DNA follows: TGCGCCAGCAGCTTGGCCGGCCCGAGGGGGAACGAGCAGTACTTC. Translating gives CASSLAGPRGNEQYF.